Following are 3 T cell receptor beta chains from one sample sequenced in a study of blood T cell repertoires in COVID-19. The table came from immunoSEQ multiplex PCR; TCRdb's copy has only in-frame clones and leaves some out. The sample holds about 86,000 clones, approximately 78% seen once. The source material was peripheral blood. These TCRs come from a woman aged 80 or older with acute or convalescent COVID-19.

CDR3 nucleotide sequence: TGTGCCAGCAGTTTTAAGCAGGGGCCGGGGAATGAGCAGTTCTTC. It codes for CASSFKQGPGNEQFF. The J gene is TRBJ2-1, the V gene TRBV27; maybe TRBD1 (6 bases). CDR3 length: 15 residues. Trimming took off 3 bases at V and 7 bases at J, with 16 bases between the two ends. In germline, CDR1 is MNHEY, CDR2 SMNVEV (reference sequence).

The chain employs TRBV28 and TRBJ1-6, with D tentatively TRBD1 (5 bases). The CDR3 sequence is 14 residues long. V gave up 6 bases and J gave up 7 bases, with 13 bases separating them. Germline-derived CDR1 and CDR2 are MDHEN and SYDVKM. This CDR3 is CASRPSGMNSPLHF. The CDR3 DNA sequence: TGTGCCAGCAGACCTTCAGGGATGAATTCACCCCTCCACTTT.

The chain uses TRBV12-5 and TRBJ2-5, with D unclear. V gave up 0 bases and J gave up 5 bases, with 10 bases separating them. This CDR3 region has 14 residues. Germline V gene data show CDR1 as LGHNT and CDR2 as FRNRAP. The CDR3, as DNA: TGTGCTAGTGGTTTGGTAGTGGGCGCGGAGACCCAGTACTTC. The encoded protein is CASGLVVGAETQYF.